The rows below give T cell receptor beta chains drawn from one sample of a study of T cell changes during pregnancy in multiple sclerosis. Some clones are missing from TCRdb's copy, which holds only in-frame ones; the method was immunoSEQ multiplex PCR. The profile shows under 50,000 clones, around 92% of them singletons. The source material was CD8+ T cells from peripheral blood mononuclear cells, sampled in the first trimester of pregnancy. These receptor sequences come from a female donor with multiple sclerosis, enrolled in a pregnancy study. The CDR3 runs from the conserved cysteine through the conserved F or W. A D gene is named only where the DNA matches it firmly. Clone size is stated in some rows and not others, as once, few, many or a class when expanded.

>TRBV15|TRBD2|TRBJ2-1|.
CATSRDLGGRVNEQFF
TGTGCCACCAGCAGAGATCTCGGCGGGAGGGTTAATGAGCAGTTCTTC
>TRBV5-5|.|TRBJ2-1|.
CASSPVGDSYNEQFF
TGTGCCAGCAGCCCGGTCGGGGATTCCTACAATGAGCAGTTCTTC
>TRBV19|.|TRBJ2-7|.
CASSTQGYEQYF
TGTGCCAGTAGTACACAGGGATACGAGCAGTACTTC
>TRBV4-3|.|TRBJ2-5|.
CASSPRLGRQETQYF
TGCGCCAGCAGCCCGCGCCTAGGAAGACAAGAGACCCAGTACTTC
>TRBV28|.|TRBJ2-7|once
CASSTSTRGYPYEQYF
TGTGCCAGCAGTACTTCTACTAGGGGGTACCCCTACGAGCAGTACTTC
>TRBV28|TRBD1|TRBJ2-7|.
CASSFGQGAPYEQYF
TGTGCCAGCAGTTTCGGGCAGGGGGCGCCCTACGAGCAGTACTTC
>TRBV7-9|TRBD1|TRBJ1-2|.
CASSAPGQGARGYTF
TGTGCCAGCAGCGCACCGGGACAGGGGGCCAGAGGCTACACCTTC
>TRBV4-3|.|TRBJ2-3|once
CASSPGIAAEQDTQYF
TGCGCCAGCAGCCCAGGGATAGCGGCCGAGCAGGATACGCAGTATTTT
>TRBV2|.|TRBJ1-5|once
CASSQGYNQPQHF
TGTGCCAGCAGTCAGGGCTACAATCAGCCCCAGCATTTT
>TRBV4-1|.|TRBJ2-7|.
CASSQDIPYEQYF
TGCGCCAGCAGCCAAGACATTCCCTACGAGCAGTACTTC
>TRBV4-1|.|TRBJ1-4|.
CASSSPGATNEKLFF
TGCGCCAGCAGTTCTCCGGGGGCAACTAATGAAAAACTGTTTTTT
>TRBV7-8|TRBD1|TRBJ1-2|once
CASSTTGAPNYGYTF
TGTGCCAGCAGCACTACAGGGGCTCCTAACTATGGCTACACCTTC
>TRBV5-1|TRBD1|TRBJ2-7|.
CASSLYWLDEDRGPEQYF
TGCGCCAGCAGCTTATACTGGTTGGACGAGGACAGGGGGCCCGAGCAGTACTTC
>TRBV23-1|.|TRBJ2-3|.
CAKNSPQYF
TGCGCCAAAAACTCGCCGCAGTATTTT
>TRBV5-4|TRBD1|TRBJ1-1|.
CASSWDRVTEAFF
TGTGCCAGCAGTTGGGACAGGGTCACTGAAGCTTTCTTT
>TRBV11-3|.|TRBJ2-7|.
CASSLGNTGRDEQYF
TGTGCCAGCAGCTTAGGTAATACAGGGAGGGACGAGCAGTACTTC
>TRBV29-1|TRBD1|TRBJ2-1|.
CSAKGQVYNEQFF
TGCAGCGCCAAAGGACAGGTGTACAATGAGCAGTTCTTC
>TRBV28|TRBD1|TRBJ2-7|.
CASSPTGTGPYEQYF
TGTGCCAGCAGTCCCACCGGGACAGGTCCCTACGAGCAGTACTTC
>TRBV9|.|TRBJ1-1|.
CASSVGGTEAFF
TGTGCCAGCAGCGTAGGAGGCACTGAAGCTTTCTTT
>TRBV7-9|TRBD2|TRBJ2-3|.
CALAGDTDTQYF
TGTGCACTAGCGGGAGACACAGATACGCAGTATTTT
>TRBV6-6|TRBD2|TRBJ2-1|.
CASTPSGRPRDHEQFF
TGTGCCAGCACCCCTAGCGGGAGGCCCCGGGATCATGAGCAGTTCTTC
>TRBV9|TRBD2|TRBJ2-1|.
CASSPRSSGGENEQFF
TGTGCCAGCAGCCCCCGGTCTAGCGGGGGGGAAAATGAGCAGTTCTTC
>TRBV27|.|TRBJ2-5|once
CATGEGPGDPETQYF
TGTGCCACGGGTGAGGGGCCGGGAGACCCAGAGACCCAGTACTTC
>TRBV7-9|TRBD1|TRBJ1-1|.
CASSPWTGTRDTEAFF
TGTGCCAGCAGCCCTTGGACAGGGACGAGGGACACTGAAGCTTTCTTT
>TRBV14|.|TRBJ2-7|.
CASSPFSLSPYEQYF
TGTGCCAGCAGCCCTTTCTCCCTGTCCCCCTACGAGCAGTACTTC
>TRBV7-9|TRBD2|TRBJ2-1|.
CASSSARLAGSYNEQFF
TGTGCCAGCAGCTCCGCCCGACTAGCGGGCTCCTACAATGAGCAGTTCTTC
>TRBV28|.|TRBJ1-5|.
CASSLLAYSNQPQHF
TGTGCCAGCAGTTTACTGGCTTATAGCAATCAGCCCCAGCATTTT
>TRBV4-3|.|TRBJ2-3|.
CASSQPPRDTQYF
TGCGCCAGCAGCCAACCTCCCCGAGATACGCAGTATTTT
>TRBV14|TRBD1|TRBJ2-7|once
CASSQAGGHEQYF
TGTGCCAGCAGCCAGGCAGGGGGCCACGAGCAGTACTTC
>TRBV7-9|.|TRBJ1-1|.
CASSPDTYTEAFF
TGTGCCAGCAGCCCAGACACGTACACTGAAGCTTTCTTT
>TRBV29-1|.|TRBJ2-6|.
CSVAERGANVLTF
TGCAGCGTTGCGGAGAGGGGGGCCAACGTCCTGACTTTC
>TRBV27|.|TRBJ1-1|.
CASSLYLGGNTEAFF
TGTGCCAGCAGCCTTTATTTGGGGGGGAACACTGAAGCTTTCTTT
>TRBV2|TRBD2|TRBJ2-3|.
CASSEFAGGQEDTQYF
TGTGCCAGCAGTGAATTTGCGGGGGGCCAGGAAGATACGCAGTATTTT
>TRBV7-6|TRBD2|TRBJ2-5|.
CASTALAGAGETQYF
TGTGCCAGCACAGCACTAGCGGGAGCCGGAGAGACCCAGTACTTC
>TRBV2|.|TRBJ2-6|.
CASSEEGAGGANVLTF
TGTGCCAGCAGTGAGGAGGGGGCGGGTGGGGCCAACGTCCTGACTTTC
>TRBV11-3|.|TRBJ2-5|.
CASSLRGLGLQETQYF
TGTGCCAGCAGCCTCCGAGGGTTGGGCCTCCAAGAGACCCAGTACTTC
>TRBV9|TRBD2|TRBJ2-3|.
CASSASGSADTQYF
TGTGCCAGCAGCGCGAGCGGGAGTGCAGATACGCAGTATTTT
>TRBV6-1|TRBD1|TRBJ2-3|once
CASSEGGQGADTQYF
TGTGCCAGCAGTGAAGGGGGGCAGGGGGCAGATACGCAGTATTTT
>TRBV7-3|.|TRBJ1-1|.
CASRMTENTEAFF
TGTGCCAGCAGGATGACAGAAAACACTGAAGCTTTCTTT
>TRBV6-4|TRBD2|TRBJ2-3|.
CASSDGSGGSTDTQYF
TGTGCCAGCAGTGACGGGAGCGGGGGGTCCACAGATACGCAGTATTTT
>TRBV5-8|TRBD1|TRBJ1-5|.
CASSFTPGTGTLWNQPQHF
TGTGCCAGCAGCTTCACGCCTGGGACAGGGACCCTTTGGAATCAGCCCCAGCATTTT
>TRBV12-5|TRBD1|TRBJ1-2|.
CASGEIPGQAYGYTF
TGTGCTAGTGGTGAGATACCGGGACAGGCCTATGGCTACACCTTC
>TRBV7-2|.|TRBJ1-2|.
CASSKEVGYTF
TGTGCCAGCAGCAAGGAGGTTGGCTACACCTTC
>TRBV28|TRBD1|TRBJ1-1|.
CASSYPGTGTEAFF
TGTGCCAGCAGTTACCCCGGGACAGGGACTGAAGCTTTCTTT
>TRBV13|.|TRBJ2-2|.
CASSLMYGGASAGELFF
TGTGCCAGCAGCTTAATGTATGGGGGGGCCAGCGCCGGGGAGCTGTTTTTT
>TRBV7-2|.|TRBJ2-1|.
CASSLANRALYNEQFF
TGTGCCAGCAGCTTAGCGAACAGGGCTCTCTACAATGAGCAGTTCTTC
>TRBV5-4|TRBD1|TRBJ1-2|.
CASSSTGGNYGYTF
TGTGCCAGCAGCTCAACAGGGGGAAACTATGGCTACACCTTC
>TRBV10-2|.|TRBJ2-1|.
CASSESGQGVDEQFF
TGCGCCAGCAGTGAGTCAGGGCAGGGCGTGGATGAGCAGTTCTTC
>TRBV30|.|TRBJ1-1|.
CAWSVSMNTEAFF
TGTGCCTGGAGTGTATCTATGAACACTGAAGCTTTCTTT